This TCR beta chain appears in the sequencing data of a study of blood T cell repertoires in COVID-19. Study overall: From the United States, Italy and Spain came samples of acute and convalescent COVID-19. From T cells, B-cell-depleted T cells, or PBMCs came the material, which was cDNA or gDNA.

As processed by the authors: Nucleated cell number was recorded as an estimate derived from reference gene primer amplification. TCRdb keeps only in-frame clones here, not all; method: immunoSEQ multiplex PCR. The DNA was the basis for D and trimming; V, J and clone size are from that table. The sample records about 45,000 clones, about two thirds being singletons. Germline V gene lookup returns CDR1 SGHDT and CDR2 YYEEEE. Trimming took 1 base from V and 3 from J, leaving 13 bases between them. The CDR3 length is 15 residues. The material sequenced was peripheral blood. This receptor was identified in a man at least 80 years old with acute or convalescent COVID-19. The gene calls are TRBV5-6 and TRBJ1-2; D possibly corresponds to TRBD1 (5 bases). CDR3 in DNA: TGTGCCAGCAGCTTGTTGGGGGGGTCGCACTATGGCTACACCTTC. It yields the protein CASSLLGGSHYGYTF.